Following are 19 T cell receptor beta chains from one sample sequenced in a study of blood T cell repertoires in COVID-19. Sequencing used immunoSEQ multiplex PCR; TCRdb keeps in-frame clones, though not all of them. The table has 130,000 to 150,000 clones, approximately 91% seen once. Source material: peripheral blood. Receptors originate from a man between 65 and 79 years old with acute or convalescent COVID-19.

This chain uses TRBV6-5 with TRBJ1-4, with D unclear. Looked up from germline, CDR1 is MNHEY and CDR2 is SVGAGI. The CDR3 has 15 residues. V lost 4 bases and J lost 0, with 9 bases in between. As DNA, the CDR3 is TGTGCCAGCAGTTGGAACTATGCAACTAATGAAAAACTGTTTTTT. It is translated as CASSWNYATNEKLFF.

This clone has more than one count but fewer than ten. The rearrangement joins TRBV2 to TRBJ2-7; D might be TRBD1 (6 bases). CDR1 is SNHLY, CDR2 FYNNEI, per germline. The CDR3 runs to 13 residues. Trimming removed 8 bases at V and 2 bases at J, with 13 bases between. In DNA, the CDR3 is TGTGCCAGCCACCGGGACAATGCCTACGAGCAGTACTTC. This gives the protein CASHRDNAYEQYF. The whole variable domain, filled in from reference TRBV2 and TRBJ2-7, reads EPEVTQTPSHQVTQMGQEVILRCVPISNHLYFYWYRQILGQKVEFLVSFYNNEISEKSEIFDDQFSVERPDGSNFTLKIRSTKLEDSAMYFCASHRDNAYEQYFGPGTRLTVT.

The chain links TRBV9 to TRBJ2-1, with D perhaps matching TRBD2 (5 bases). CDR1 and CDR2 from the germline V gene are SGDLS and YYNGEE. V lost 3 bases to trimming and J lost 0 bases, with 10 bases between them. This CDR3 region has 15 residues. DNA for the CDR3: TGTGCCAGCAGCGGATTAGCGAGCTCCTACAATGAGCAGTTCTTC. It specifies CASSGLASSYNEQFF.

The chain couples TRBV7-2 to TRBJ1-2; D not resolved. Between the trimmed V and J ends, which lost 2 bases and 2 bases, there was a span of 12 bases. The CDR3 has 15 residues. Germline V gives CDR1 SGHTA, CDR2 FQGNSA. The CDR3 DNA reads as TGTGCCAGCAGCTTATTTCCAGTGCAAAACTATGGCTACACCTTC. As protein: CASSLFPVQNYGYTF.

The CDR3 sequence is CASSQHVLVASRSYEQYF. As DNA, the CDR3 is TGTGCCAGCAGCCAACATGTTCTCGTAGCTTCGCGGTCCTACGAGCAGTACTTC. The gene calls are TRBV3-1 (or the pseudogene TRBV3-2) and TRBJ2-7; D is unresolved. V lost 2 bases and J 1 base, leaving 21 bases between the germline ends. CDR3 length: 18 amino acids. Germline CDR1 LGHDT, CDR2 YNNKEL (reference sequence).

The rearrangement links TRBV18 to TRBJ1-2; tentatively, D is TRBD1 (5 bases). This CDR3 is built from 14 residues. CDR1 is KGHSH, CDR2 LQKENI, per germline. The ends were cut back, 0 bases at V and 7 bases at J, with 12 bases in the middle. The CDR3 loop is CASSPPRVPGGYTF. In nucleotides, the CDR3 is TGTGCCAGCTCACCACCCAGGGTCCCGGGTGGCTACACCTTC.

The rearrangement links TRBV18 to TRBJ1-4, with a possible D match to TRBD1 (6 bases). The CDR3 loop spans 13 amino acids. Germline CDR1 is KGHSH and CDR2 is LQKENI. V gave up 4 bases and J gave up 5 bases, with 8 bases separating them. The CDR3, as DNA: TGTGCCAGCTCACTCCAGGGGAATGAAAAACTGTTTTTT. Protein sequence: CASSLQGNEKLFF.

This clone was seen only once. Germline is not matched at one junction end, which may reflect a read error. The chain employs TRBV7-9 and TRBJ1-1; TRBD1 aligns across 7 bases. CDR1 and CDR2 from the germline V gene are SEHNR and FQNEAQ (reference sequence). The CDR3 contains 14 residues. CDR3 DNA sequence: TGTGCCAGCAGCTTATCCGTAGGGGAGACAGGGTCCGGCTTT. This sequence encodes CASSLSVGETGSGF.

This clone was observed a single time. V usage is TRBV6-5 and J usage is TRBJ1-2; 7 positions agree with TRBD1. Per germline, CDR1 MNHEY and CDR2 SVGAGI. The CDR3 runs to 13 residues. Trimming took 6 bases from V and 10 from J; bases not matched to a gene: 11. CDR3 in amino acids: CASSPTGLVAYTF. The CDR3 DNA sequence: TGTGCCAGCAGCCCGACAGGGTTGGTCGCCTACACCTTC.

The chain recombines TRBV6-6 with TRBJ1-1; D call uncertain. With 0 bases removed from V and 6 bases from J, the gap between germline ends came to 11 bases. The germline gives CDR1 MNHNY, CDR2 SVGAGI (reference sequence). This CDR3 has 14 residues. The CDR3 DNA is TGTGCCAGCAGTTACTCGAGAGGGCCCGCTGAAGCTTTCTTT. Translating gives CASSYSRGPAEAFF.

The chain carries TRBV4-2 and TRBJ2-3, with 9 positions matching TRBD2. The CDR3 runs 20 residues. CDR1 is LGHNA, CDR2 YNFKEQ, per germline. The J segment lost 5 bases and the V segment lost 1 base, leaving 19 bases of the junction unmatched. CDR3 sequence reads: CASSQGNPLGAGGPRDTQYF. CDR3 nucleotides: TGTGCCAGCAGCCAAGGAAACCCCTTAGGCGCGGGAGGGCCCAGAGATACGCAGTATTTT.

The CDR3 DNA is TGTGCCATCACCCCAACTAGCGGGACCTACGAGCAGTACTTC. Translation: CAITPTSGTYEQYF. This rearrangement joins TRBV10-3 to TRBJ2-7; 10 bases align to TRBD2. The CDR3 extends over 14 amino acids. Per germline, CDR1 ENHRY and CDR2 SYGVKD. J gave up 2 bases and V 7 bases, and 5 bases lay outside the gene matches.

Here the CDR3 reads CAIRTASGIYNEQFF. CDR3 bases: TGTGCCATCAGGACCGCTAGCGGAATTTACAATGAGCAGTTCTTC. This sequence joins TRBV10-3 and TRBJ2-1; TRBD2 agrees at 7 bases. The germline CDR1 and CDR2 sequences are ENHRY and SYGVKD. V lost 6 bases to trimming and J lost 4 bases; unmatched junction nucleotides: 9. The CDR3 is 15 amino acids.

The V call is TRBV19, the J call TRBJ1-5, with 9 bases identical to TRBD1. Trimming took 7 bases from V and 6 from J; bases not matched to a gene: 10. Germline assignment: CDR1 LNHDA and CDR2 SQIVND (reference sequence). The CDR3 is made up of 15 amino acids. CDR3 nucleotides: TGTGCCAGTATCTCACAGGGGGCGCAGGGTCAGCCCCAGCATTTT. It encodes CASISQGAQGQPQHF. The variable domain in full, completed from reference TRBV19 and TRBJ1-5, reads DGGITQSPKYLFRKEGQNVTLSCEQNLNHDAMYWYRQDPGQGLRLIYYSQIVNDFQKGDIAEGYSVSREKKESFPLTVTSAQKNPTAFYLCASISQGAQGQPQHFGDGTRLSIL.

The rearrangement links TRBV3-1 (or the pseudogene TRBV3-2) to TRBJ2-3; 9 bases align to TRBD2. The germline V gene encodes CDR1 LGHDT and CDR2 YNNKEL (reference sequence). There are 17 residues in the CDR3. V shed 1 base, J shed 1 base, and the junction held 6 bases outside the gene matches. Here the CDR3 DNA reads TGTGCCAGCAGCCAAGTTCCCCCTAGCGGGGGCACAGATACGCAGTATTTT. It is translated as CASSQVPPSGGTDTQYF.

The chain uses TRBV7-9 and TRBJ1-1; D perhaps matches TRBD1 (5 bases). In germline, CDR1 is SEHNR, CDR2 FQNEAQ (reference sequence). The CDR3 runs 13 residues. V lost 5 bases to trimming and J lost 1 base, with 8 bases between them. CDR3 nucleotides: TGTGCCAGCAGCCCGACAGCGAACACTGAAGCTTTCTTT. It yields the protein CASSPTANTEAFF.

V and J are TRBV28 and TRBJ1-5; D uncertain. Trimming shortened V by 5 bases and J by 5 bases, and 10 bases separated the two germline ends. The CDR3 has 13 residues. Germline assignment: CDR1 MDHEN and CDR2 SYDVKM. The CDR3 DNA reads as TGTGCCAGCAGTGTGGGCTGGGATCAGCCCCAGCATTTT. Its translation is CASSVGWDQPQHF. Full variable domain (rest looked up from reference TRBV28 and TRBJ1-5): DVKVTQSSRYLVKRTGEKVFLECVQDMDHENMFWYRQDPGLGLRLIYFSYDVKMKEKGDIPEGYSVSREKKERFSLILESASTNQTSMYLCASSVGWDQPQHFGDGTRLSIL.

The V call is TRBV6-5, the J call TRBJ1-1; 7 nucleotides agree with TRBD1. After removal of 6 bases from V and 6 bases from J, the junction contained 10 bases not matched to a gene. The CDR3 loop spans 14 amino acids. CDR1 and CDR2 (germline): MNHEY, SVGAGI. The DNA for the CDR3 is TGTGCCAGCAGCGACAAGGGGGCCATCGCTGAAGCTTTCTTT. It translates to CASSDKGAIAEAFF.

The rearrangement links TRBV27 to TRBJ2-4; 7 bases are a match to TRBD2. The CDR3 has 14 residues. In germline, CDR1 is MNHEY, CDR2 SMNVEV (reference sequence). V was clipped by 6 bases and J by 1 base; unmatched bases: 3. CDR3 coding DNA: TGTGCCAGCAGCCACGGGGGGGCCAAAAACATTCAGTACTTC. It translates to CASSHGGAKNIQYF.